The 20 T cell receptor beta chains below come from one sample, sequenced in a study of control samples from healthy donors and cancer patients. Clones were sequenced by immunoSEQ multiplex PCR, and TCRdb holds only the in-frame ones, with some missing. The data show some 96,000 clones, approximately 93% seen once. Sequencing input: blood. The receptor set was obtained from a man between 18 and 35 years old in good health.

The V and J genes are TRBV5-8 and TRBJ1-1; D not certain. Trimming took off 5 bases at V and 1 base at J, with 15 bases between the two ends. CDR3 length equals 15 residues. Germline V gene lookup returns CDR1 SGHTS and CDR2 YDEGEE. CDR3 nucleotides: TGTGCCAGCAGTTCTCCGGGGTCACCGAACACTGAAGCTTTCTTT. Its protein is CASSSPGSPNTEAFF.

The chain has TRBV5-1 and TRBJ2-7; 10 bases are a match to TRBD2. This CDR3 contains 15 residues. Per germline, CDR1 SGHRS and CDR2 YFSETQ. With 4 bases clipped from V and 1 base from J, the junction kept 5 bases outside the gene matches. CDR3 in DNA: TGCGCCAGCAGCCCTAGCGGGGGTAAGTCCTACGAGCAGTACTTC. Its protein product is CASSPSGGKSYEQYF. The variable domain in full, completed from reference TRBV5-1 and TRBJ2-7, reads KAGVTQTPRYLIKTRGQQVTLSCSPISGHRSVSWYQQTPGQGLQFLFEYFSETQRNKGNFPGRFSGRQFSNSRSEMNVSTLELGDSALYLCASSPSGGKSYEQYFGPGTRLTVT.

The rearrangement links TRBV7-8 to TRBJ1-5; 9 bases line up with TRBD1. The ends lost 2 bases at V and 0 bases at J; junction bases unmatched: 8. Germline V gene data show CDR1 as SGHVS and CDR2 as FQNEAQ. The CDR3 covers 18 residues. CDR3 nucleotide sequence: TGTGCCAGCAGCTTACGGGGACAGGGCCCAGATAGCAATCAGCCCCAGCATTTT. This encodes CASSLRGQGPDSNQPQHF.

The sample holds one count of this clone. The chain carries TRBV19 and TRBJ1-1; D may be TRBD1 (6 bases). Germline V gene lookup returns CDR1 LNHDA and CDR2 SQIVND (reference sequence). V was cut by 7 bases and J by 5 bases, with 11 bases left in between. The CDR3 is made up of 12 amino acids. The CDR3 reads CASTDTGTEAFF. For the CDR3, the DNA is TGTGCCAGTACAGATACAGGGACTGAAGCTTTCTTT. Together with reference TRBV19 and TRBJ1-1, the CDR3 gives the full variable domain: DGGITQSPKYLFRKEGQNVTLSCEQNLNHDAMYWYRQDPGQGLRLIYYSQIVNDFQKGDIAEGYSVSREKKESFPLTVTSAQKNPTAFYLCASTDTGTEAFFGQGTRLTVV.

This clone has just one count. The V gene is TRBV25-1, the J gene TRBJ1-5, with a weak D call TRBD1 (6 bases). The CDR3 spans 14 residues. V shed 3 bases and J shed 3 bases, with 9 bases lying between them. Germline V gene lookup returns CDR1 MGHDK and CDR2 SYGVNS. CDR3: CASSEGHVNQPQHF. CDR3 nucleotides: TGTGCCAGCAGTGAGGGACACGTCAATCAGCCCCAGCATTTT.

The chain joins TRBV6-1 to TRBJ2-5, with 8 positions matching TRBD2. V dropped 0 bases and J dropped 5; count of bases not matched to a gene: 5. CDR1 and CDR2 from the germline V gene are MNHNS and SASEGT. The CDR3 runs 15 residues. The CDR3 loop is CASSEAGGGSETQYF. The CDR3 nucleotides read TGTGCCAGCAGTGAAGCGGGCGGGGGGTCGGAGACCCAGTACTTC.

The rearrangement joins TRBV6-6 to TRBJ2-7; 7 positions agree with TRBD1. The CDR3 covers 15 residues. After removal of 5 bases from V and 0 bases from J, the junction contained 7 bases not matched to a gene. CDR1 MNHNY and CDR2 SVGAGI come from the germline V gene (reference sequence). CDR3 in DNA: TGTGCCAGCAGTACGGCCGGGACAGCCTCCTACGAGCAGTACTTC. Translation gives CASSTAGTASYEQYF.

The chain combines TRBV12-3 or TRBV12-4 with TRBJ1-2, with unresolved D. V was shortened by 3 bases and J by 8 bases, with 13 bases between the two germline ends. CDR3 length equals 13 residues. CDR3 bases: TGTGCCAGCAGTTTTACGGGCAGTTTGGGCTACACCTTC. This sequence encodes CASSFTGSLGYTF.

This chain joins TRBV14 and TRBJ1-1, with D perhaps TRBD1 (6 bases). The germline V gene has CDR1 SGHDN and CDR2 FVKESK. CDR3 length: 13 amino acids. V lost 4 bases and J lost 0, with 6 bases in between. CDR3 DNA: TGTGCCAGCAGCCGGGGGCTGAACACTGAAGCTTTCTTT. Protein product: CASSRGLNTEAFF.

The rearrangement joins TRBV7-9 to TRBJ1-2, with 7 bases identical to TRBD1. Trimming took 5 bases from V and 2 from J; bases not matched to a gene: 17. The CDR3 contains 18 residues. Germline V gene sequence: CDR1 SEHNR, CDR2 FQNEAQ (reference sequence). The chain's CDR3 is CASSQTRRTGPRNYGYTF. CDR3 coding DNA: TGTGCCAGCAGCCAAACGAGACGGACAGGTCCCAGAAACTATGGCTACACCTTC. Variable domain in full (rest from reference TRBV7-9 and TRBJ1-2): DTGVSQNPRHKITKRGQNVTFRCDPISEHNRLYWYRQTLGQGPEFLTYFQNEAQLEKSRLLSDRFSAERPKGSFSTLEIQRTEQGDSAMYLCASSQTRRTGPRNYGYTFGSGTRLTVV.

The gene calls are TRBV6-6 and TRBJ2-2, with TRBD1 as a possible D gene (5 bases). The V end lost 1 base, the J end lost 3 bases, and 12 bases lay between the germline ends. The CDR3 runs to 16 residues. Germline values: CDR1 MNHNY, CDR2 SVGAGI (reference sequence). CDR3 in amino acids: CASSYLGQGYTGELFF. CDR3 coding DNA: TGTGCCAGCAGTTACTTAGGTCAGGGCTACACCGGGGAGCTGTTTTTT.

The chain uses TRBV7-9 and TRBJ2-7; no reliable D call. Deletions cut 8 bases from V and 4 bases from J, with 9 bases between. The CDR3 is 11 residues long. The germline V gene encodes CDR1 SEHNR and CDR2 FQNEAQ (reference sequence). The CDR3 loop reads CASLEKYEQYF. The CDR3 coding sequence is TGTGCCAGCCTGGAGAAGTACGAGCAGTACTTC.

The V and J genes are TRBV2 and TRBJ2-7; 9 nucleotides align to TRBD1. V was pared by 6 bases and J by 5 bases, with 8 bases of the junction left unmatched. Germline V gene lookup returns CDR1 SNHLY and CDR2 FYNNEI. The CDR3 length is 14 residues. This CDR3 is CASRAGTGSHEQYF. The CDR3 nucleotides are TGTGCCAGCAGAGCCGGGACAGGGTCCCACGAGCAGTACTTC.

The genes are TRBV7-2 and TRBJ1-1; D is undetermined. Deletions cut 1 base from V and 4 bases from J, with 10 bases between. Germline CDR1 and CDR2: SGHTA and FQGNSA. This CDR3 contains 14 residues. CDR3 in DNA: TGTGCCAGCAGCTTAGTGGCAGGAACCACTGAAGCTTTCTTT. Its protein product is CASSLVAGTTEAFF.

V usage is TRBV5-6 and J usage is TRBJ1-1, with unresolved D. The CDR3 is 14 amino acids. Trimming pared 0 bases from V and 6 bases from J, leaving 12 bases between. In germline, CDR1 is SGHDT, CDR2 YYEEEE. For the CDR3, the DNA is TGTGCCAGCAGCTTGGGTCTTGAGGGCGCTGAAGCTTTCTTT. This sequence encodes CASSLGLEGAEAFF. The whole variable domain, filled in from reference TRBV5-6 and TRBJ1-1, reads DAGVTQSPTHLIKTRGQQVTLRCSPKSGHDTVSWYQQALGQGPQFIFQYYEEEERQRGNFPDRFSGHQFPNYSSELNVNALLLGDSALYLCASSLGLEGAEAFFGQGTRLTVV.

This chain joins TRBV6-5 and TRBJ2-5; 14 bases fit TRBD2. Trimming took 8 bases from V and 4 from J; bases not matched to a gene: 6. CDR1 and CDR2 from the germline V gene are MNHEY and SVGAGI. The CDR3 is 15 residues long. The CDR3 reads CASCRTSGRLETQYF. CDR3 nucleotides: TGTGCCAGCTGCCGGACTAGCGGGAGGTTAGAGACCCAGTACTTC.

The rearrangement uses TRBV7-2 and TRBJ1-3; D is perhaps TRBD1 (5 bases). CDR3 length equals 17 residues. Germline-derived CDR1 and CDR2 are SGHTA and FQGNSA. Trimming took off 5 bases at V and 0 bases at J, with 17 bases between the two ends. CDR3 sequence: CASSLPGQGLSGNTIYF. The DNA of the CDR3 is TGTGCCAGCAGCCTCCCCGGTCAGGGCCTCTCTGGAAACACCATATATTTT.

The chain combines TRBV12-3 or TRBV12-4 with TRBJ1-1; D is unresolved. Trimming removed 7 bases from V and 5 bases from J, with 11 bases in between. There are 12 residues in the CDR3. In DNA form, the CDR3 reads TGTGCCAGCACCCCTTTGGGGACTGAAGCTTTCTTT. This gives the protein CASTPLGTEAFF.

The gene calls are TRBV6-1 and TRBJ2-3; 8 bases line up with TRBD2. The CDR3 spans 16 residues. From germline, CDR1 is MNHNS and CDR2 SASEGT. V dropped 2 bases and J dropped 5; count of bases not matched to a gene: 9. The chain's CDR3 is CASSELAGGRGDTQYF. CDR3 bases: TGTGCCAGCAGTGAACTTGCGGGAGGTCGGGGAGATACGCAGTATTTT.

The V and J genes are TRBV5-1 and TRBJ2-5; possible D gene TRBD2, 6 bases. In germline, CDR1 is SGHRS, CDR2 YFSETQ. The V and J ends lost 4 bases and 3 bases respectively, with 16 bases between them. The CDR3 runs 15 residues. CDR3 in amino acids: CASSPSPGSEETQYF. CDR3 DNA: TGCGCCAGCAGCCCATCGCCCGGGAGTGAAGAGACCCAGTACTTC.